The 10 T cell receptor beta chains presented below share a single source sample, sequenced in a study of blood T cell repertoires in COVID-19. Here immunoSEQ multiplex PCR was the method, and the copy in TCRdb shows in-frame clones only, minus some. Here the sample spans 100,000 to 130,000 clones, approximately 88% being singletons. The source material was peripheral blood. These receptors originate from a man aged 50 to 60 with active or convalescent COVID-19.

This clone was found once. The chain is built from TRBV2 and TRBJ1-6; a weak D match, TRBD1 (6 bases). CDR1 and CDR2 from the germline V gene are SNHLY and FYNNEI. CDR3 size: 16 residues. Trimming left V 5 bases short and J 7 bases short, with 18 bases between. CDR3 amino acids: CASSPLGTTFNSPLHF. The CDR3 bases are TGTGCCAGCAGTCCTCTCGGGACAACCTTCAATTCACCCCTCCACTTT.

This chain joins TRBV19 and TRBJ2-4; TRBD2 matches at 7 bases. The germline V gene encodes CDR1 LNHDA and CDR2 SQIVND (reference sequence). The CDR3 runs 17 residues. V gave up 9 bases and J gave up 3 bases; unmatched junction bases: 17. CDR3 sequence: CASLKALGGYGKNIQYF. As DNA, the CDR3 is TGTGCCAGCCTTAAGGCCTTGGGAGGGTATGGCAAAAACATTCAGTACTTC. Filled out from reference TRBV19 and TRBJ2-4, the complete variable domain reads DGGITQSPKYLFRKEGQNVTLSCEQNLNHDAMYWYRQDPGQGLRLIYYSQIVNDFQKGDIAEGYSVSREKKESFPLTVTSAQKNPTAFYLCASLKALGGYGKNIQYFGAGTRLSVL.

The chain has TRBV5-6 and TRBJ1-2; D remains ambiguous. V was cut by 1 base and J by 6 bases, with 13 bases left in between. Germline V gene data show CDR1 as SGHDT and CDR2 as YYEEEE. CDR3 size: 14 residues. The CDR3 loop reads CASSLYGRRNGYTF. The CDR3 DNA reads TGTGCCAGCAGCTTGTATGGGCGAAGGAATGGCTACACCTTC. The entire variable domain, with the rest obtained from reference TRBV5-6 and TRBJ1-2, is as follows: DAGVTQSPTHLIKTRGQQVTLRCSPKSGHDTVSWYQQALGQGPQFIFQYYEEEERQRGNFPDRFSGHQFPNYSSELNVNALLLGDSALYLCASSLYGRRNGYTFGSGTRLTVV.

CDR3 coding DNA: TGTGCCAGCACTCCGGGACTAGCCGAGTTCAATGAGCAGTTCTTC. This codes for CASTPGLAEFNEQFF. V is TRBV2 and J is TRBJ2-1, with 9 bases lining up with TRBD2. From germline, CDR1 is SNHLY and CDR2 FYNNEI. The CDR3 has 15 residues. J was trimmed by 6 bases and V by 7 bases; bases with no gene match: 10.

The gene calls are TRBV12-3 or TRBV12-4 and TRBJ1-1, with TRBD1 as a possible D gene (6 bases). CDR3 size: 13 residues. Trimming took 6 bases from V and 1 from J, leaving 9 bases between them. CDR3 in amino acids: CASRATGNTEAFF. The CDR3 region has the DNA TGTGCCAGCAGGGCGACAGGGAACACTGAAGCTTTCTTT.

This clone was observed a few times. The rearrangement uses TRBV11-2 and TRBJ1-3; D perhaps matches TRBD1 (6 bases). Per germline, CDR1 SGHAT and CDR2 FQNNGV. CDR3 length equals 15 residues. V lost 5 bases and J lost 3, with 14 bases in between. The CDR3 DNA follows: TGTGCCAGCAGCCAGAACAGGGATGTTGGAAACACCATATATTTT. Translated: CASSQNRDVGNTIYF. The full variable domain, rest sourced from reference TRBV11-2 and TRBJ1-3, is EAGVAQSPRYKIIEKRQSVAFWCNPISGHATLYWYQQILGQGPKLLIQFQNNGVVDDSQLPKDRFSAERLKGVDSTLKIQPAKLEDSAVYLCASSQNRDVGNTIYFGEGSWLTVV.

The rearrangement uses TRBV6-5 and TRBJ2-7; 12 nucleotides agree with TRBD1. In germline, CDR1 is MNHEY, CDR2 SVGAGI. J lost 5 bases, V lost 2 bases, and 4 bases had no gene match. The CDR3 totals 15 residues. The DNA for the CDR3 is TGTGCCAGCAGTTACGGCGGGACAGGGGGCCACGAGCAGTACTTC. Protein: CASSYGGTGGHEQYF.

CDR3 coding DNA: TGTGCCAGCACGGGACAGTTTAATGAAAAACTGTTTTTT. Its translation is CASTGQFNEKLFF. The chain carries TRBV2 and TRBJ1-4; the match to TRBD1 covers 7 bases. With 7 bases clipped from V and 4 bases from J, the junction kept 3 bases outside the gene matches. The CDR3 is made up of 13 amino acids. CDR1 is SNHLY, CDR2 FYNNEI, per germline. Supplemented by reference TRBV2 and TRBJ1-4, the full variable domain reads EPEVTQTPSHQVTQMGQEVILRCVPISNHLYFYWYRQILGQKVEFLVSFYNNEISEKSEIFDDQFSVERPDGSNFTLKIRSTKLEDSAMYFCASTGQFNEKLFFGSGTQLSVL.

V is TRBV29-1 and J is TRBJ2-7, with a weak D call TRBD2 (5 bases). Germline CDR1 reads SQVTM; CDR2 reads ANQGSEA. V shed 2 bases and J shed 0 bases, with 14 bases lying between them. The CDR3 sequence is 15 residues long. In DNA form, the CDR3 reads TGCAGCGTTGAAAAACTAAGGGAGAGCTCCTACGAGCAGTACTTC. As protein: CSVEKLRESSYEQYF.

The chain couples TRBV15 to TRBJ1-5, with TRBD1 as a possible D gene (6 bases). V gave up 1 base and J gave up 4 bases, with 11 bases separating them. This CDR3 spans 15 amino acids. CDR1 and CDR2 from the germline V gene are LNHNV and YYDKDF (reference sequence). The CDR3 reads CATSRGGGRNQPQHF. The DNA for the CDR3 is TGTGCCACCAGCAGAGGAGGGGGAAGGAATCAGCCCCAGCATTTT.